The 30 T cell receptor beta chains in this list originate from one sample, sequenced in a study of blood T cell repertoires in COVID-19. Assay used: immunoSEQ multiplex PCR; TCRdb lists only in-frame clones, some missing. This table has roughly 180,000 clones, roughly 78% appearing once. Material for sequencing was peripheral blood. These receptors came from a woman aged 60 to 75 with COVID-19, enrolled during active disease.

In this sample, this clone turned up many times. The chain has TRBV7-9 and TRBJ1-2, with D possibly TRBD1 on 6 matching bases. The ends were cut back, 5 bases at V and 3 bases at J, with 10 bases in the middle. The CDR3 extends over 13 amino acids. CDR1 and CDR2 from the germline V gene are SEHNR and FQNEAQ (reference sequence). CDR3 sequence (DNA): TGTGCCAGCAGCCCGGGGGGCGACTATGGCTACACCTTC. It yields the protein CASSPGGDYGYTF.

This clone was counted once. The chain carries TRBV24-1 and TRBJ2-3; 7 nucleotides align to TRBD1. The CDR3 has 14 residues. V dropped 6 bases and J dropped 0; count of bases not matched to a gene: 2. The germline CDR1 and CDR2 sequences are KGHDR and SFDVKD. The CDR3 spells CATSLTGSTDTQYF. DNA of the CDR3: TGTGCCACCAGTTTGACAGGGAGCACAGATACGCAGTATTTT.

The chain employs TRBV10-3 and TRBJ1-5; 7 nucleotides match TRBD1. Trimming at V came to 0 bases and at J to 7 bases, leaving 9 bases not matched to a gene. Germline lookup yields CDR1 ENHRY and CDR2 SYGVKD. This CDR3 region has 16 residues. The CDR3 DNA follows: TGTGCCATCAGTGAGTCCCTGGTGCAGGGGGGCCAGCCCCAGCATTTT. Protein: CAISESLVQGGQPQHF.

The CDR3 DNA sequence: TGTGCCAGCAGTTCCGGGATAAGGGGGTTTGGAGCTTTCTTT. It translates to CASSSGIRGFGAFF. The V call is TRBV28, the J call TRBJ1-1, with TRBD1 as a possible D gene (6 bases). The V gene's germline CDR1 is MDHEN and CDR2 SYDVKM. Trimming shortened V by 4 bases and J by 10 bases, and 19 bases separated the two germline ends. The length of the CDR3 is 14 residues.

The chain is built from TRBV21-1 and TRBJ2-2; the table names TRBD1, a call not compared with the DNA. TRBV21-1 is recorded as a pseudogene. The CDR3 runs to 15 residues. For the CDR3, the DNA is TGTGCCAGCAGCAAAGGCAGGGATTTTCACGGGGAGCTGTTTTTT. It specifies CASSKGRDFHGELFF.

The rearrangement links TRBV18 to TRBJ2-2; the match to TRBD2 covers 8 bases. This CDR3 has 16 amino acids. The junction had 6 bases not matched to a gene; V was cut back by 2 bases and J by 4 bases. Per the germline V gene, CDR1 is KGHSH and CDR2 is LQKENI. The CDR3 here is CASSPSAGVGTGELFF. The CDR3 coding sequence is TGTGCCAGCTCACCATCAGCGGGAGTAGGCACCGGGGAGCTGTTTTTT. The whole variable domain, remainder taken from reference TRBV18 and TRBJ2-2, is NAGVMQNPRHLVRRRGQEARLRCSPMKGHSHVYWYRQLPEEGLKFMVYLQKENIIDESGMPKERFSAEFPKEGPSILRIQQVVRGDSAAYFCASSPSAGVGTGELFFGEGSRLTVL.

The CDR3 loop reads CASSLQESYEQYV. The DNA of the CDR3 is TGTGCCAGCAGTTTGCAGGAATCCTACGAGCAGTACGTC. The chain carries TRBV12-3 or TRBV12-4 and TRBJ2-7; D unresolved. With 3 bases removed from V and 1 base from J, the gap between germline ends came to 7 bases. The CDR3 is made up of 13 amino acids.

CDR3 sequence reads: CASSVGGQGGYEQYF. DNA for the CDR3: TGTGCCAGCAGCGTAGGTGGACAGGGGGGCTACGAGCAGTACTTC. This chain joins TRBV9 and TRBJ2-7, with TRBD1 identical over 10 bases. V shed 0 bases and J 3 bases; nucleotides not matched to a gene: 3. Germline lookup yields CDR1 SGDLS and CDR2 YYNGEE. This CDR3 has 15 amino acids.

V is TRBV7-8 and J is TRBJ2-2; D is possibly TRBD1 (5 bases). Germline values: CDR1 SGHVS, CDR2 FQNEAQ. Trimming removed 3 bases at V and 0 bases at J, with 8 bases between. The CDR3 contains 15 residues. Written as DNA, the CDR3 is TGTGCCAGCAGCTTCCGGACAACGAACACCGGGGAGCTGTTTTTT. Translated, it gives CASSFRTTNTGELFF.

The chain is built from TRBV7-9 and TRBJ1-4, with a possible D match to TRBD1 (5 bases). The length of the CDR3 is 14 residues. With 5 bases removed from V and 1 base from J, the gap between germline ends came to 8 bases. The germline gives CDR1 SEHNR, CDR2 FQNEAQ (reference sequence). CDR3 coding DNA: TGTGCCAGCAGCGGGGCCTTAACTAATGAAAAACTGTTTTTT. It yields the protein CASSGALTNEKLFF.

The rearrangement uses TRBV30 and TRBJ2-7, with 8 bases fitting TRBD1. The CDR3 consists of 14 residues. Unmatched junction bases numbered 9, after V lost 5 bases and J lost 3 bases. Germline-derived CDR1 and CDR2 are GTSNPN and SVGIG (reference sequence). This CDR3 is CAWAADRGIYEQYF. CDR3 bases: TGTGCCTGGGCGGCCGACAGGGGAATCTACGAGCAGTACTTC.

The chain employs TRBV19 and TRBJ2-2, with no clear D. V was shortened by 7 bases and J by 1 base, with 10 bases between the two germline ends. The CDR3 is made up of 14 amino acids. Germline assignment: CDR1 LNHDA and CDR2 SQIVND (reference sequence). The CDR3 nucleotides read TGTGCCAGTAATCTGATCAGGAACACCGGGGAGCTGTTTTTT. Residues: CASNLIRNTGELFF.

The CDR3 sequence: CADKMGESTGELFF. Here the CDR3 DNA reads TGTGCCGACAAGATGGGAGAAAGCACCGGGGAGCTGTTTTTT. The chain is built from TRBV7-9 and TRBJ2-2; tentatively, D is TRBD2 (5 bases). The CDR3 runs 14 residues. The V end lost 11 bases, the J end lost 4 bases, and 17 bases lay between the germline ends. The germline CDR1 and CDR2 sequences are SEHNR and FQNEAQ (reference sequence).

The chain recombines TRBV3-1 (or the pseudogene TRBV3-2) with TRBJ1-1; TRBD1 matches at 7 bases. The CDR3 has 16 amino acids. Trimming at V came to 4 bases and at J to 4 bases, leaving 12 bases not matched to a gene. Germline CDR1 LGHDT, CDR2 YNNKEL (reference sequence). The CDR3 nucleotides are TGTGCCAGCAGCCCTCCGACAGGGCGGTTGTTCACTGAAGCTTTCTTT. It encodes CASSPPTGRLFTEAFF.

The J gene is TRBJ1-1, the V gene TRBV9, with D uncertain. CDR1 is SGDLS and CDR2 is YYNGEE in the germline V gene. The CDR3 has 14 residues. V was clipped by 4 bases and J by 2 bases, with 12 bases between them. As DNA, the CDR3 is TGTGCCAGCAGCTTTCGGAGCACCAACACTGAAGCTTTCTTT. Its translation is CASSFRSTNTEAFF. Full variable domain (rest looked up from reference TRBV9 and TRBJ1-1): DSGVTQTPKHLITATGQRVTLRCSPRSGDLSVYWYQQSLDQGLQFLIQYYNGEERAKGNILERFSAQQFPDLHSELNLSSLELGDSALYFCASSFRSTNTEAFFGQGTRLTVV.

This clone has a handful of counts. This rearrangement joins TRBV9 to TRBJ1-2, with TRBD1 identical over 8 bases. The CDR3 is 14 amino acids. After removal of 5 bases from V and 2 bases from J, the junction contained 5 bases not matched to a gene. Germline CDR1 is SGDLS and CDR2 is YYNGEE. Here the CDR3 DNA reads TGTGCCAGCAGTAGGACAGGGACCAACTATGGCTACACCTTC. This translates into CASSRTGTNYGYTF.

The V call is TRBV7-2, the J call TRBJ1-6, with D perhaps matching TRBD1 (6 bases). There are 15 residues in the CDR3. V shed 1 base and J shed 10 bases, with 14 bases lying between them. CDR1 is SGHTA and CDR2 is FQGNSA in the germline V gene. For the CDR3, the DNA is TGTGCCAGCAGCTTAGGGTCACAGGGTAGATCACCCCTCCACTTT. Its translation: CASSLGSQGRSPLHF.

The chain uses TRBV7-3 and TRBJ2-1; 14 positions match TRBD2. This CDR3 region has 21 residues. Germline CDR1 reads SGHTA; CDR2 reads FQGTGA. The V gene end was trimmed by 4 bases and the J gene end by 0 bases; junction bases not matched to a gene: 14. The CDR3 region is CASSSLSGLAGERGSYNEQFF. For the CDR3, the DNA is TGTGCCAGCAGCTCCCTATCGGGACTAGCGGGAGAACGGGGCTCCTACAATGAGCAGTTCTTC.

The J gene is TRBJ2-1, the V gene TRBV29-1, with 10 bases matching TRBD1. Germline V gene sequence: CDR1 SQVTM, CDR2 ANQGSEA. CDR3 length: 14 amino acids. Germline trimming cut 2 bases from V and 3 bases from J; bases unmatched to any gene: 1. The CDR3 protein is CSVEWDRGYNEQFF. CDR3 in DNA: TGCAGCGTTGAATGGGACAGGGGCTACAATGAGCAGTTCTTC.

The chain carries TRBV7-2 and TRBJ1-1, with D hard to call. The V end was cut by 3 bases, the J end by 2 bases, with 10 bases between. The CDR3 spans 14 residues. The germline V gene has CDR1 SGHTA and CDR2 FQGNSA. CDR3 DNA: TGTGCCAGCAGCTTGGGAGGATACAACACTGAAGCTTTCTTT. Protein product: CASSLGGYNTEAFF.

The chain links TRBV11-2 to TRBJ2-1, with TRBD1 as a possible D gene (6 bases). The CDR3 is 12 residues long. CDR1 is SGHAT, CDR2 FQNNGV, per germline. V was pared by 2 bases and J by 9 bases, with 8 bases between. CDR3 residues: CASSLQGIEQFF. The CDR3 DNA follows: TGTGCCAGCAGCTTACAGGGGATTGAGCAGTTCTTC.

This clone was detected once. The V gene is TRBV28, the J gene TRBJ1-5, with D possibly being TRBD1 (6 bases). The CDR3 runs 19 residues. Germline loops: CDR1 MDHEN, CDR2 SYDVKM. V was shortened by 7 bases and J by 4 bases, with 29 bases between the two germline ends. CDR3: CASTPPLLRDTQRNQPQHF. The CDR3 DNA follows: TGTGCCAGCACCCCTCCACTTCTCCGGGACACCCAGAGGAATCAGCCCCAGCATTTT.

CDR3 in amino acids: CASSEALRQGAIGNTIYF. In DNA form, the CDR3 reads TGTGCCAGCAGTGAAGCGCTTCGGCAGGGGGCTATTGGAAACACCATATATTTT. The rearrangement joins TRBV6-1 to TRBJ1-3; 8 nucleotides align to TRBD1. The germline V gene encodes CDR1 MNHNS and CDR2 SASEGT. Unmatched junction bases numbered 10, after V lost 0 bases and J lost 3 bases. CDR3 length: 18 residues.

This chain uses TRBV5-4 with TRBJ2-7, with TRBD1 matching 7 bases. The V segment lost 0 bases and the J segment 2 bases; nucleotides outside the gene matches: 5. The germline CDR1 and CDR2 sequences are SGHNT and YYREEE (reference sequence). The CDR3 covers 15 residues. CDR3 loop: CASSLGRGPTYEQYV. In nucleotides, the CDR3 is TGTGCCAGCAGCTTGGGTAGGGGGCCCACCTACGAGCAGTACGTC.

The gene calls are TRBV19 and TRBJ2-1; TRBD2 matches 12 bases. The CDR3 is 17 amino acids. V was pared by 7 bases and J by 6 bases, with 13 bases of the junction left unmatched. Germline CDR1 is LNHDA and CDR2 is SQIVND (reference sequence). The DNA of the CDR3 is TGTGCCAGTACCCCTCGGGGGGCTAGCGGGGGGGTCAATGAGCAGTTCTTC. Translating gives CASTPRGASGGVNEQFF. Together with reference TRBV19 and TRBJ2-1, the CDR3 gives the full variable domain: DGGITQSPKYLFRKEGQNVTLSCEQNLNHDAMYWYRQDPGQGLRLIYYSQIVNDFQKGDIAEGYSVSREKKESFPLTVTSAQKNPTAFYLCASTPRGASGGVNEQFFGPGTRLTVL.

CDR3 sequence reads: CAISFSDRGSYEQYF. The CDR3 DNA sequence: TGTGCCATCAGTTTCTCGGACAGGGGGTCCTACGAGCAGTACTTC. This chain uses TRBV10-3 with TRBJ2-7, with 10 bases matching TRBD1. CDR1 is ENHRY, CDR2 SYGVKD, per germline. The CDR3 loop spans 15 amino acids. With 5 bases clipped from V and 1 base from J, the junction kept 5 bases outside the gene matches.

The chain links TRBV6-2 or TRBV6-3 to TRBJ1-6, with 7 positions matching TRBD1. Germline V gene data show CDR1 as MNHEY and CDR2 as SVGEGT. The V segment lost 2 bases and the J segment 9 bases; nucleotides outside the gene matches: 4. The CDR3 is made up of 14 amino acids. CDR3 sequence: CASSYRQGGSPLHF. The CDR3, as DNA: TGTGCCAGCAGTTACAGACAGGGAGGTTCACCCCTCCACTTT.

The chain recombines TRBV7-2 with TRBJ2-2, with a possible D match to TRBD2 (5 bases). The ends were cut back, 0 bases at V and 2 bases at J, with 10 bases in the middle. The CDR3 covers 16 residues. CDR1 is SGHTA and CDR2 is FQGNSA in the germline V gene. CDR3 loop: CASSLASSGNTGELFF. Here the CDR3 DNA reads TGTGCCAGCAGCTTAGCCAGCAGCGGAAACACCGGGGAGCTGTTTTTT.

The chain has TRBV28 and TRBJ1-2, with 9 bases aligning to TRBD1. The junction had 9 bases not matched to a gene; V was cut back by 6 bases and J by 4 bases. This CDR3 comprises 15 residues. CDR1 MDHEN and CDR2 SYDVKM come from the germline V gene. In nucleotides, the CDR3 is TGTGCCAGCAGATTAGGACAGGGGACCATCTATGGCTACACCTTC. It encodes CASRLGQGTIYGYTF.

The chain recombines TRBV14 with TRBJ2-7; D perhaps matches TRBD2 (6 bases). The CDR3 sequence is 15 residues long. Germline V gene data show CDR1 as SGHDN and CDR2 as FVKESK. V dropped 1 base and J dropped 5 bases, with 15 bases sitting between them. In DNA, the CDR3 is TGTGCCAGCAGCCAAGGAGACCGGGACTTCGACGAGCAGTACTTC. Its protein is CASSQGDRDFDEQYF.